The 25 T cell receptor beta chains in this list originate from one sample, sequenced in a study of CD8 T cells in Susac syndrome. RNA in amounts of roughly 0.45 to 1 ug was reverse transcribed with random hexamers. TCRdb reanalysed the immunoSEQ multiplex PCR reads using MiXCR and keeps one entry per CDR3 protein. The sample carries tens of thousands of distinct CDR3 sequences, approximately 95% recorded once. The sample taken for sequencing was CD8+ T cells from PBMCs. The origin of the receptors is a human donor with Susac syndrome.

The V and J genes are TRBV2 and TRBJ2-1; D may correspond to TRBD1 or TRBD2 (5 bases each). There are 12 residues in the CDR3. V dropped 8 bases and J dropped 10 bases, with 15 bases sitting between them. CDR1 is SNHLY and CDR2 is FYNNEI in the germline V gene. CDR3: CASPSQGYEQFF. The DNA for the CDR3 is TGTGCCAGCCCTAGCCAGGGATACGAGCAGTTCTTC.

This clonotype was counted a single time. This chain joins TRBV5-6 and TRBJ2-3; no firm D call. Germline CDR1 SGHDT, CDR2 YYEEEE. CDR3 length: 14 residues. V lost 2 bases and J lost 2, with 9 bases in between. CDR3 amino acids: CASSFGSATDTQYF. CDR3 in DNA: TGTGCCAGCAGCTTTGGCAGTGCCACAGATACGCAGTATTTT.

The count of this clonotype is one. This chain links TRBV3-1 with TRBJ2-5, with 9 bases lining up with TRBD2. Trimming cost V 3 bases and J 2 bases; bases outside gene matches: 4. The CDR3 runs to 15 residues. The germline V gene encodes CDR1 LGHDT and CDR2 YNNKEL (reference sequence). CDR3 in DNA: TGTGCCAGCAGCCACTTAGCGGGAGAACAAGAGACCCAGTACTTC. This translates into CASSHLAGEQETQYF.

This sequence joins TRBV5-4 and TRBJ2-3, with TRBD2 matching over 7 bases. With 2 bases clipped from V and 3 bases from J, the junction kept 12 bases outside the gene matches. Germline V gene data show CDR1 as SGHNT and CDR2 as YYREEE (reference sequence). This CDR3 has 17 amino acids. The CDR3: CASSLGPGLESTDTQYF. The CDR3 nucleotides are TGTGCCAGCAGCTTAGGACCAGGACTAGAGTCTACAGATACGCAGTATTTT.

This chain joins TRBV2 and TRBJ2-2, with a weak D call TRBD1 (6 bases). V was pared by 7 bases and J by 6 bases, with 6 bases between. The length of the CDR3 is 11 residues. Germline lookup yields CDR1 SNHLY and CDR2 FYNNEI. This CDR3 reads CASKGAGELFF. CDR3 sequence (DNA): TGTGCCAGCAAGGGGGCCGGGGAGCTGTTTTTT.

This clonotype was seen just once. V is TRBV20-1 and J is TRBJ2-7; 7 positions agree with TRBD2. J lost 1 base, V lost 0 bases, and 6 bases had no gene match. CDR1 and CDR2 from the germline V gene are DFQATT and SNEGSKA (reference sequence). This CDR3 is 15 amino acids long. In nucleotides, the CDR3 is TGCAGTGCTAGAGATTTCACGGGAGGATCCTACGAGCAGTACTTC. This gives the protein CSARDFTGGSYEQYF.

This clonotype was recorded only once. CDR3 protein: CSVEASSSLASETGELFF. CDR3 DNA: TGCAGCGTTGAAGCCTCCTCATCTTTGGCTAGCGAGACCGGGGAGCTGTTTTTT. The genes are TRBV29-1 and TRBJ2-2, with a possible D match to TRBD2 (6 bases). Germline V gene data show CDR1 as SQVTM and CDR2 as ANQGSEA. The germline V and J ends were trimmed by 1 base and 5 bases, with 23 bases remaining between them. The CDR3 loop spans 18 amino acids.

This chain uses TRBV6-1 with TRBJ1-1; D gene unclear. Trimming shortened V by 2 bases and J by 6 bases, and 7 bases separated the two germline ends. Per the germline V gene, CDR1 is MNHNS and CDR2 is SASEGT. The CDR3 covers 12 residues. The CDR3 reads CASSEWRAEAFF. In DNA, the CDR3 is TGTGCCAGCAGTGAATGGAGGGCTGAAGCTTTCTTT.

This rearrangement joins TRBV30 to TRBJ2-1; possibly TRBD1 or TRBD2 for D (5 bases each). V dropped 6 bases and J dropped 8 bases, with 23 bases sitting between them. This CDR3 comprises 15 residues. CDR1 is GTSNPN, CDR2 SVGIG, per germline (reference sequence). CDR3 DNA sequence: TGTGCCTGCCCGCGGACGGGACCCCTCGGTCATGAGCAGTTCTTC. Translated, it gives CACPRTGPLGHEQFF.

The chain couples TRBV4-1 to TRBJ2-2; 7 nucleotides line up with TRBD2. V dropped 1 base and J dropped 1; count of bases not matched to a gene: 3. The length of the CDR3 is 16 residues. CDR1 and CDR2 from the germline V gene are MGHRA and YSYEKL. CDR3 loop: CASSQVGGRNTGELFF. CDR3 DNA: TGCGCCAGCAGCCAAGTTGGCGGGAGGAACACCGGGGAGCTGTTTTTT.

This sequence joins TRBV6-4 and TRBJ2-1; D gene ambiguous. The CDR3 spans 13 residues. Germline-derived CDR1 and CDR2 are MRHNA and SNTAGT. Trimming shortened V by 5 bases and J by 6 bases, and 11 bases separated the two germline ends. The CDR3 spells CASSTDSLNEQFF. In DNA, the CDR3 is TGTGCCAGCAGTACTGACTCACTCAATGAGCAGTTCTTC.

The chain combines TRBV30 with TRBJ2-1, with D maybe TRBD2 (6 bases). CDR1 is GTSNPN and CDR2 is SVGIG in the germline V gene (reference sequence). Trimming pared 1 base from V and 8 bases from J, leaving 12 bases between. This CDR3 has 13 amino acids. In nucleotides, the CDR3 is TGTGCCTGGAGTGCACTAGCCAACGATGAGCAGTTCTTC. It is translated as CAWSALANDEQFF.

V gene TRBV9 combines with J gene TRBJ1-2; possibly TRBD1 for D (5 bases). This CDR3 spans 12 amino acids. CDR1 and CDR2 (germline): SGDLS, YYNGEE. V was clipped by 3 bases and J by 8 bases, with 11 bases between them. CDR3 loop: CASSDEGQGYTF. The CDR3 DNA reads as TGTGCCAGCAGCGATGAAGGACAAGGCTACACCTTC.

This chain joins TRBV6-5 and TRBJ2-2; D gene unclear. V was clipped by 5 bases and J by 0 bases, with 10 bases between them. This CDR3 is built from 15 residues. Germline values: CDR1 MNHEY, CDR2 SVGAGI. CDR3 DNA sequence: TGTGCCAGCAGTCCCGACTCTCCGAACACCGGGGAGCTGTTTTTT. Protein: CASSPDSPNTGELFF.

The chain combines TRBV30 with TRBJ1-1; D unclear. Germline V gives CDR1 GTSNPN, CDR2 SVGIG (reference sequence). The CDR3 is 11 amino acids. Trimming cost V 8 bases and J 5 bases, with 12 bases left between them. CDR3 nucleotides: TGTGCCGCGGAACTCGGGACTGAAGCTTTCTTT. It encodes CAAELGTEAFF.

The J gene is TRBJ1-1, the V gene TRBV29-1; D is undetermined. This CDR3 has 14 residues. V gave up 4 bases and J gave up 2 bases, with 14 bases separating them. From germline, CDR1 is SQVTM and CDR2 ANQGSEA. The CDR3 here is CSVAPAGYNTEAFF. The CDR3 DNA reads as TGCAGCGTTGCGCCGGCGGGGTATAACACTGAAGCTTTCTTT.

The rearrangement joins TRBV7-9 to TRBJ2-5; no definite D call. Trimming stripped 5 bases from V and 4 bases from J, with 20 bases between. The CDR3 has 16 amino acids. Looked up from germline, CDR1 is SEHNR and CDR2 is FQNEAQ (reference sequence). This CDR3 is CASSPPAGWSGETQYF. CDR3 coding DNA: TGTGCCAGCAGCCCCCCGGCCGGGTGGAGTGGAGAGACCCAGTACTTC.

The chain links TRBV19 to TRBJ2-3; D possibly corresponds to TRBD1 (6 bases). Trimming left V 6 bases short and J 4 bases short, with 8 bases between. The CDR3 contains 12 residues. Germline values: CDR1 LNHDA, CDR2 SQIVND (reference sequence). The CDR3 spells CASSRGPDTQYF. The CDR3 nucleotides are TGTGCCAGTAGCAGGGGCCCAGATACGCAGTATTTT.

The chain couples TRBV7-2 to TRBJ2-7, with D hard to call. Germline V CDR1 and CDR2: SGHTA, FQGNSA. The CDR3 sequence is 13 residues long. V was pared by 5 bases and J by 2 bases, with 10 bases between. The CDR3: CASSPGPTYEQYF. As DNA, the CDR3 is TGTGCCAGCAGCCCTGGACCTACCTACGAGCAGTACTTC. Drawing the rest from reference TRBV7-2 and TRBJ2-7, the complete variable domain is GAGVSQSPSNKVTEKGKDVELRCDPISGHTALYWYRQSLGQGLEFLIYFQGNSAPDKSGLPSDRFSAERTGGSVSTLTIQRTQQEDSAVYLCASSPGPTYEQYFGPGTRLTVT.

The J gene is TRBJ2-5, the V gene TRBV30, with a possible D match to TRBD1 (5 bases). V dropped 1 base and J dropped 9 bases, with 12 bases sitting between them. CDR1 GTSNPN and CDR2 SVGIG come from the germline V gene (reference sequence). There are 12 residues in the CDR3. DNA of the CDR3: TGTGCCTGGAGTGGGACACACGTGGCCCAGTACTTC. Amino acid sequence: CAWSGTHVAQYF.

The J gene is TRBJ1-1, the V gene TRBV29-1; D gene ambiguous. Germline lookup yields CDR1 SQVTM and CDR2 ANQGSEA. The CDR3 is 11 residues long. The V end lost 6 bases, the J end lost 5 bases, and 10 bases lay between the germline ends. CDR3 region: CSVLEGTEAFF. The CDR3 DNA reads as TGCAGCGTCCTGGAAGGGACTGAAGCTTTCTTT.

This chain joins TRBV19 and TRBJ1-2; D unresolved. This CDR3 is built from 13 residues. Germline values: CDR1 LNHDA, CDR2 SQIVND (reference sequence). Trimming cost V 3 bases and J 8 bases, with 13 bases left between them. CDR3 residues: CASSMSGLEGYTF. CDR3 sequence (DNA): TGTGCCAGTAGTATGTCCGGACTGGAGGGCTACACCTTC.

This chain links TRBV19 with TRBJ2-1, with 9 bases aligning to TRBD2. V was clipped by 5 bases and J by 5 bases; unmatched bases: 10. The length of the CDR3 is 16 residues. Per germline, CDR1 LNHDA and CDR2 SQIVND (reference sequence). CDR3 sequence (DNA): TGTGCCAGTAGTCCGCTTCCTAGCGGGAAACACAATGAGCAGTTCTTC. The encoded protein is CASSPLPSGKHNEQFF.

The chain links TRBV19 to TRBJ2-7, with D maybe TRBD1 (5 bases). V was trimmed by 5 bases and J by 0 bases, leaving 5 bases between them. The CDR3 sequence is 12 residues long. Looked up from germline, CDR1 is LNHDA and CDR2 is SQIVND (reference sequence). Written as DNA, the CDR3 is TGTGCCAGTAGTGACAGCTCCTACGAGCAGTACTTC. Amino acid sequence: CASSDSSYEQYF.

The V call is TRBV19, the J call TRBJ1-5; D is unresolved. The germline V gene encodes CDR1 LNHDA and CDR2 SQIVND (reference sequence). The CDR3 extends over 12 amino acids. Deletions cut 7 bases from V and 6 bases from J, with 10 bases between. CDR3 residues: CASTSGSQPQHF. DNA of the CDR3: TGTGCCAGTACTTCAGGTTCTCAGCCCCAGCATTTT. Looking up the rest from reference TRBV19 and TRBJ1-5 gives the full variable domain: DGGITQSPKYLFRKEGQNVTLSCEQNLNHDAMYWYRQDPGQGLRLIYYSQIVNDFQKGDIAEGYSVSREKKESFPLTVTSAQKNPTAFYLCASTSGSQPQHFGDGTRLSIL.